The 18 T cell receptor beta chains below were found in one sample sequenced in a study of PD-1 blockade in classical Hodgkin lymphoma. Time point reported: cycle 4 day 1 (C4D1), after 6 weeks of nivolumab. Relapses following autologous stem cell transplantation were seen in all patients, with brentuximab vedotin exposure varying. Sequencing used immunoSEQ multiplex PCR; TCRdb keeps in-frame clones, though not all of them. The profile shows some 18,000 clones, around 76% of them singletons. The source was peripheral blood mononuclear cells (PBMCs), collected before the fourth cycle of nivolumab. The receptors come from a human donor with classical Hodgkin lymphoma.

The chain combines TRBV27 with TRBJ1-2; TRBD1 agrees at 8 bases. Looked up from germline, CDR1 is MNHEY and CDR2 is SMNVEV (reference sequence). This CDR3 has 15 residues. The V and J ends lost 7 bases and 5 bases, in that order; junction bases with no gene match: 12. As DNA, the CDR3 is TGTGCCAGCACCCAATTAGGACAGGGAAGGTATGGCTACACCTTC. Protein sequence: CASTQLGQGRYGYTF.

This chain links TRBV5-1 with TRBJ1-1, with D possibly being TRBD1 (6 bases). The CDR3 consists of 16 residues. CDR1 and CDR2 from the germline V gene are SGHRS and YFSETQ. Trimming removed 0 bases at V and 5 bases at J, with 17 bases between. CDR3 sequence (DNA): TGCGCCAGCAGCTTGGCCTCCCCGACAGGTTGGACTGAAGCTTTCTTT. This translates into CASSLASPTGWTEAFF. The full variable domain, its missing parts supplied by reference TRBV5-1 and TRBJ1-1, is KAGVTQTPRYLIKTRGQQVTLSCSPISGHRSVSWYQQTPGQGLQFLFEYFSETQRNKGNFPGRFSGRQFSNSRSEMNVSTLELGDSALYLCASSLASPTGWTEAFFGQGTRLTVV.

V gene TRBV7-8 combines with J gene TRBJ1-5, with no clear D. Deletions cut 1 base from V and 2 bases from J, with 3 bases between. Germline V gene sequence: CDR1 SGHVS, CDR2 FQNEAQ. The CDR3 sequence is 13 residues long. The CDR3 DNA reads TGTGCCAGCAGCTTAGTCGGCAATCAGCCCCAGCATTTT. It specifies CASSLVGNQPQHF. Full variable domain (remainder filled in from reference TRBV7-8 and TRBJ1-5): GAGVSQSPRYKVAKRGQDVALRCDPISGHVSLFWYQQALGQGPEFLTYFQNEAQLDKSGLPSDRFFAERPEGSVSTLKIQRTQQEDSAVYLCASSLVGNQPQHFGDGTRLSIL.

The J gene is TRBJ1-1, the V gene TRBV27, with D maybe TRBD1 (5 bases). The ends were cut back, 2 bases at V and 3 bases at J, with 16 bases in the middle. The germline V gene encodes CDR1 MNHEY and CDR2 SMNVEV (reference sequence). The CDR3 totals 16 residues. The CDR3 DNA is TGTGCCAGCAGTTTAAGGTCGAGCCGGGGGTACACTGAAGCTTTCTTT. Protein: CASSLRSSRGYTEAFF.

This clone occurred a few times. The chain links TRBV7-2 to TRBJ2-5; 9 nucleotides match TRBD2. The CDR3 length is 15 residues. V was pared by 6 bases and J by 5 bases, with 10 bases of the junction left unmatched. Germline CDR1 is SGHTA and CDR2 is FQGNSA. CDR3 residues: CASSSSSGSLETQYF. The CDR3 bases are TGTGCCAGCAGTTCAAGTAGCGGGAGTCTCGAGACCCAGTACTTC.

CDR3 sequence: CASSLAPNTEAFF. The CDR3 DNA reads TGTGCCAGCAGCTTAGCTCCGAACACTGAAGCTTTCTTT. This rearrangement joins TRBV7-2 to TRBJ1-1; D remains unclear. Trimming took 0 bases from V and 1 from J, leaving 3 bases between them. Germline V gene lookup returns CDR1 SGHTA and CDR2 FQGNSA. The CDR3 extends over 13 amino acids.

This clone was observed a few times. The V gene is TRBV15, the J gene TRBJ2-1; D possibly corresponds to TRBD2 (7 bases). This CDR3 is built from 17 residues. V was pared by 0 bases and J by 3 bases, with 15 bases between. Per germline, CDR1 LNHNV and CDR2 YYDKDF (reference sequence). CDR3: CATSRDLGRGGYNEQFF. The CDR3 DNA is TGTGCCACCAGCAGAGATCTTGGGAGGGGGGGCTACAATGAGCAGTTCTTC.

The rearrangement joins TRBV4-1 to TRBJ2-1; 10 bases match TRBD2. After removal of 0 bases from V and 9 bases from J, the junction contained 8 bases not matched to a gene. This CDR3 spans 16 amino acids. Germline CDR1 is MGHRA and CDR2 is YSYEKL. CDR3 region: CASSQDLSGGGREQFF. DNA for the CDR3: TGCGCCAGCAGCCAAGATCTGAGCGGGGGGGGACGTGAGCAGTTCTTC.

The gene calls are TRBV28 and TRBJ1-1; perhaps TRBD1 as D (5 bases). The V end lost 6 bases, the J end lost 10 bases, and 21 bases lay between the germline ends. The CDR3 loop spans 14 amino acids. Germline CDR1 is MDHEN and CDR2 is SYDVKM. The chain's CDR3 is CASSSGTQVSRAFF. CDR3 DNA: TGTGCCAGCAGCTCCGGGACCCAAGTATCCAGAGCTTTCTTT. The full variable domain, with the rest looked up from reference TRBV28 and TRBJ1-1, is DVKVTQSSRYLVKRTGEKVFLECVQDMDHENMFWYRQDPGLGLRLIYFSYDVKMKEKGDIPEGYSVSREKKERFSLILESASTNQTSMYLCASSSGTQVSRAFFGQGTRLTVV.

The chain has TRBV28 and TRBJ2-7; D might be TRBD2 (6 bases). The CDR3 sequence is 17 residues long. The V end was cut by 5 bases, the J end by 3 bases, with 23 bases between. CDR1 is MDHEN and CDR2 is SYDVKM in the germline V gene. CDR3 region: CASSPPVGLGANYEQYF. The CDR3 region has the DNA TGTGCCAGCAGTCCCCCTGTGGGACTCGGGGCGAACTACGAGCAGTACTTC.

The chain couples TRBV4-3 to TRBJ1-1; D call uncertain. V was cut by 1 base and J by 1 base, with 7 bases left in between. Germline CDR1 LGHNA, CDR2 YSLEER. The CDR3 is made up of 14 amino acids. CDR3 amino acids: CASSQARRNTEAFF. CDR3 nucleotide sequence: TGCGCCAGCAGCCAAGCCCGGAGGAACACTGAAGCTTTCTTT.

The chain is built from TRBV20-1 and TRBJ2-1; either TRBD1 or TRBD2 may fit D (5 bases each). This CDR3 has 10 amino acids. Trimming stripped 3 bases from V and 8 bases from J, with 5 bases between. From germline, CDR1 is DFQATT and CDR2 SNEGSKA (reference sequence). The CDR3 spells CSARGDEQFF. The CDR3 DNA follows: TGCAGTGCTAGGGGGGATGAGCAGTTCTTC.

V and J are TRBV28 and TRBJ2-7, with a weak D call TRBD1 (5 bases). CDR1 is MDHEN and CDR2 is SYDVKM in the germline V gene. The CDR3 is 15 residues long. With 5 bases removed from V and 3 bases from J, the gap between germline ends came to 17 bases. The CDR3 sequence is CASSVQGPSGYEQYF. CDR3 sequence (DNA): TGTGCCAGCAGTGTCCAGGGCCCCTCTGGCTACGAGCAGTACTTC.

The chain combines TRBV6-6 with TRBJ2-2; TRBD2 matches at 15 bases. CDR3 length: 15 amino acids. In germline, CDR1 is MNHNY, CDR2 SVGAGI (reference sequence). The trim removed 6 bases at V and 5 bases at J, leaving 1 base unmatched. CDR3 protein: CASRGLAGGTGELFF. For the CDR3, the DNA is TGTGCCAGCAGAGGACTAGCGGGGGGGACCGGGGAGCTGTTTTTT.

The chain combines TRBV19 with TRBJ2-3; unclear D gene. CDR1 and CDR2 (germline): LNHDA, SQIVND (reference sequence). This CDR3 spans 17 amino acids. V lost 1 base to trimming and J lost 6 bases, with 20 bases between them. The CDR3 DNA sequence: TGTGCCAGTAGTATAGCCCCCGTCGGAGCATACATTGATACGCAGTATTTT. Protein sequence: CASSIAPVGAYIDTQYF.

The gene calls are TRBV28 and TRBJ2-1, with TRBD1 matching over 8 bases. The CDR3 length is 17 residues. Looked up from germline, CDR1 is MDHEN and CDR2 is SYDVKM. V lost 5 bases and J lost 3; bases outside the gene matches: 12. The CDR3 sequence: CASSLGQGRRVYNEQFF. The CDR3 DNA follows: TGTGCCAGCAGTCTAGGACAGGGAAGAAGGGTCTACAATGAGCAGTTCTTC.

This clone showed up just a few times. The chain couples TRBV5-1 to TRBJ2-3; maybe TRBD2 (6 bases). This CDR3 is 13 amino acids long. V lost 6 bases and J lost 5, with 13 bases in between. Germline values: CDR1 SGHRS, CDR2 YFSETQ. DNA of the CDR3: TGCGCCAGCAACCCTGGGGGGTTAGATACGCAGTATTTT. Translated, it gives CASNPGGLDTQYF.

The chain uses TRBV18 and TRBJ2-2; maybe TRBD1 (5 bases). Germline lookup yields CDR1 KGHSH and CDR2 LQKENI. CDR3 length: 15 residues. V was clipped by 4 bases and J by 0 bases, with 9 bases between them. As DNA, the CDR3 is TGTGCCAGCTCACGCAGACAGACGAACACCGGGGAGCTGTTTTTT. Translated, it gives CASSRRQTNTGELFF.